This T cell receptor beta chain was identified during a study of beta chain features in type 1 diabetes. Findings and limits, study-wide: Researchers report that Type 1 diabetes patients had moderately but significantly shorter TCRB CDR3s across all four CD4+ subsets. In type 1 diabetes patients, VDJ junctions had fewer insertions; deletions at these junctions were more frequent.

This clone has more than one count but fewer than ten. Its matching antigen is unknown. TCRB transcripts that were expressed got sequenced, as all of the isolated RNA had been reverse transcribed. Clones were sequenced by immunoSEQ multiplex PCR, and TCRdb holds only the in-frame ones, with some missing. The repertoire holds 300,000 to 400,000 clones, with 9.5% to 12% as singletons. The germline V gene has CDR1 GTSNPN and CDR2 SVGIG (reference sequence). J lost 0 bases, V lost 4 bases, and 3 bases had no gene match. The CDR3 contains 14 residues. Sorting gave populations that all exceeded 95% purity. V is TRBV30 and J is TRBJ1-3, with 7 bases lining up with TRBD1. The sequence was collected from a woman under 40 in good health. The sample consisted of naive CD4+ T cells from blood. CDR3 region: CAWNRGDSGNTIYF. The CDR3 bases are TGTGCCTGGAACAGGGGCGACTCTGGAAACACCATATATTTT.